This entry describes one TCR beta chain. These data originate in a study of blood T cell repertoires in COVID-19. Study-wide context: Collection of acute and convalescent COVID-19 samples took place in the United States, Italy and Spain.

Clones were read by immunoSEQ multiplex PCR, and TCRdb kept only the in-frame ones, dropping some. Of roughly 250,000 clones in the sample, 80% to 85% were seen once. This CDR3 has 13 residues. From germline, CDR1 is SGDLS and CDR2 YYNGEE. The junction had 9 bases not matched to a gene; V was cut back by 4 bases and J by 11 bases. The chain couples TRBV9 to TRBJ1-3; 7 nucleotides match TRBD1. The receptor was derived from a man aged 45-65 years with active or convalescent COVID-19. The sequenced sample was peripheral blood. The CDR3 here is CASSRDSLTAIYF. Here the CDR3 DNA reads TGTGCCAGCAGCCGGGACAGCCTCACGGCCATATATTTT.